This TCR beta chain was retrieved from a study of cytomegalovirus exposure and HLA in healthy donors. For this clone: Its matching antigen is unknown.

Study-wide results and limits: Listed as cytomegalovirus-associated were 150 or so TCR beta chains. Under in vitro conditions, three CMV-associated chains were confirmed as specific for CMV antigens.

TCRdb's table, derived via immunoSEQ multiplex PCR, lists solely in-frame clones and lacks some. The data hold approximately 70,000 clones, with 94% observed a single time. Trimming took 0 bases from V and 2 from J, leaving 8 bases between them. The germline V gene encodes CDR1 MNHEY and CDR2 SVGAGI. The CDR3 totals 14 residues. The sequence came from a woman aged 18-29 years in good health and CMV-seronegative. The sequencing sample was made of PBMCs. V and J are TRBV6-5 and TRBJ2-7, with D unclear. Here the CDR3 DNA reads TGTGCCAGCAGTTACTCCCGCAGGACCTACGAGCAGTACTTC. This translates into CASSYSRRTYEQYF.